This T cell receptor beta chain is drawn from a study of tumor and adjacent non-tumor tissue in lung cancer. Whole-study context: Patients comprised some eleven adenocarcinoma, a couple of squamous cell carcinoma and 1 small cell lung cancer. Stage I to III disease affected 10 men and 5 women aged about 31 to 80. Broader study findings: TCR diversity was significantly greater in tumor than normal lung tissue.

Germline CDR1 is SGHAT and CDR2 is FQDESV (reference sequence). CDR3 length: 16 residues. The library came from three nested PCR rounds adapted from ARM-PCR protocols. From the multiplex PCR reads, TCRdb called clonotypes with MiXCR, one entry per CDR3 protein. This table has about 44,000 distinct CDR3 sequences, roughly two thirds appearing once. Remarks on this clonotype: Its matching antigen is unknown. At one end, the junction sequence differs from germline, possibly due to a read error.

No cell sorting was done before RNA was extracted from the tissue. The normal lung tissue was taken more than 3 cm from the tumor edge. The sequenced material came from distant non-tumor lung tissue. The chain has TRBV11-1 and TRBJ2-1, with a possible D match to TRBD2 (5 bases). The receptor's source is a woman aged 65 to 85 with non-small cell lung cancer. The CDR3 sequence is CASSLALEGLFNGQFF. The CDR3 DNA reads TGTGCCAGCAGCTTAGCCCTAGAGGGCCTGTTCAATGGGCAGTTCTTC.